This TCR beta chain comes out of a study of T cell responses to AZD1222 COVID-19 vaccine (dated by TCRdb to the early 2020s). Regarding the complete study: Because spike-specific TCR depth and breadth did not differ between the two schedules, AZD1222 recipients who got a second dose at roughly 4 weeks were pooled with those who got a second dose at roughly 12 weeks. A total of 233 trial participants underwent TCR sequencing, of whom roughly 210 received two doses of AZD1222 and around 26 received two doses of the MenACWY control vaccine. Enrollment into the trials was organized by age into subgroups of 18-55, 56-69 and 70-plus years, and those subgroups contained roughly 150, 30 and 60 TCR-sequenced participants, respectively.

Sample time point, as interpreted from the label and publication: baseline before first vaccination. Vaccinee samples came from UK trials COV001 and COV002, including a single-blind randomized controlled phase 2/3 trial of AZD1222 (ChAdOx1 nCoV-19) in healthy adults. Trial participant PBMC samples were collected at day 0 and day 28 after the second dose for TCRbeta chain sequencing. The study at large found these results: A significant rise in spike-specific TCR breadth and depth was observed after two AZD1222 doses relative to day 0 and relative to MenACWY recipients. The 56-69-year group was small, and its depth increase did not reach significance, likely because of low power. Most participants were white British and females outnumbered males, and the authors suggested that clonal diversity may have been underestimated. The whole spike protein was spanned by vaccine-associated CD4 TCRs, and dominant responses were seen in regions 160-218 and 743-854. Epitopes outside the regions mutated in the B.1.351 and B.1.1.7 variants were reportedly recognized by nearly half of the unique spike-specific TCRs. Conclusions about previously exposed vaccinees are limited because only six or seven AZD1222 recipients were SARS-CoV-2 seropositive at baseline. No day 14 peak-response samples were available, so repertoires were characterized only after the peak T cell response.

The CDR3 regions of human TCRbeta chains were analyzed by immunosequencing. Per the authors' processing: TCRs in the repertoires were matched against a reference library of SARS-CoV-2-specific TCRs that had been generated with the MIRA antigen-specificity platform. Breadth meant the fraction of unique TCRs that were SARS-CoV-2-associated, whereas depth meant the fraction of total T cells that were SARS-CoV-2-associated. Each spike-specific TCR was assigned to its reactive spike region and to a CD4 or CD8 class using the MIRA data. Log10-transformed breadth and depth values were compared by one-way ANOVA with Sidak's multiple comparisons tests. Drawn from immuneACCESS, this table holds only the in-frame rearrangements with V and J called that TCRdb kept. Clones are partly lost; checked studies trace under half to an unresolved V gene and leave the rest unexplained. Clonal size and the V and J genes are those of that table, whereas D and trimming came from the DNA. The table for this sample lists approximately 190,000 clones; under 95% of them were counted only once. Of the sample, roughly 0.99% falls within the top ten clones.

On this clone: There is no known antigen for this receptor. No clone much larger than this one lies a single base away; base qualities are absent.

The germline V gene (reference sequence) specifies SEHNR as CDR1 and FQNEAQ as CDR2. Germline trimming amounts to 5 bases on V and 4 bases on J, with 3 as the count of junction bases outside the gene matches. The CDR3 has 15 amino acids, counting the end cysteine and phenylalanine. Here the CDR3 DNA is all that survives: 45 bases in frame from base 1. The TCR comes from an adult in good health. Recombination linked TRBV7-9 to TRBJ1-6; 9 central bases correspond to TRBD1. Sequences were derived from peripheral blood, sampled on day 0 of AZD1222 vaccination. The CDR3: CASSETGGYNSPLHF. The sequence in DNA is TGTGCCAGCAGCGAGACAGGGGGATATAATTCACCCCTCCACTTT.